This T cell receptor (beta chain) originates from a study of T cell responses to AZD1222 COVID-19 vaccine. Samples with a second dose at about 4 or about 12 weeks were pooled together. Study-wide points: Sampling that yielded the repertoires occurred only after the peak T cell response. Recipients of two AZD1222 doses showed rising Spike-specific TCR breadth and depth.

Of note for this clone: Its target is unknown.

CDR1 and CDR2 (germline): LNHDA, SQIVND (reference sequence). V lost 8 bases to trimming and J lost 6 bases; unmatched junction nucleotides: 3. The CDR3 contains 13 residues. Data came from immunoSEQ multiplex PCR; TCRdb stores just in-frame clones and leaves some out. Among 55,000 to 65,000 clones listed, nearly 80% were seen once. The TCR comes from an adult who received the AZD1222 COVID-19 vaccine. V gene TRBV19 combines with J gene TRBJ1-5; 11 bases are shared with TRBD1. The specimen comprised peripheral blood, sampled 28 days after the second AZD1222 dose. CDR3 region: CASGQGAVQPQHF. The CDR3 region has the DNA TGTGCCAGTGGACAGGGGGCTGTTCAGCCCCAGCATTTT.